Listed below are T cell receptor beta chains from one sample, sequenced in a study of blood T cell repertoires in COVID-19. Produced via immunoSEQ multiplex PCR; TCRdb's table is partial and in-frame only. The sample consists of 180,000 or so clones, roughly 76% of them appearing once. What was sequenced was peripheral blood. The origin of the receptors is a woman aged 40 to 50 with COVID-19, enrolled during active disease. Each CDR3 is given with its conserved first and last residue. Each record gives: J gene, CDR3 length, D gene, clone size, V gene, CDR3 protein, CDR3 DNA. A D gene is named only where the DNA matches it firmly. For some rows the clone size is stated as once, few or many, or as a class when expanded; others skip it.

J gene: TRBJ2-2; CDR3 length: 15; D gene: TRBD1; clone size: -; V gene: TRBV11-2; CDR3 protein: CASSFRDSNTGELFF; CDR3 DNA: TGTGCCAGCAGCTTTAGGGACAGTAACACCGGGGAGCTGTTTTTT
J gene: TRBJ1-4; CDR3 length: 14; D gene: TRBD1; clone size: -; V gene: TRBV5-1; CDR3 protein: CASGPGTGNEKLFF; CDR3 DNA: TGCGCCAGCGGACCCGGGACAGGGAATGAAAAACTGTTTTTT
J gene: TRBJ2-5; CDR3 length: 13; D gene: TRBD2; clone size: once; V gene: TRBV7-9; CDR3 protein: CATLSGSLETQYF; CDR3 DNA: TGTGCCACCCTTAGCGGGAGTTTGGAGACCCAGTACTTC
J gene: TRBJ2-7; CDR3 length: 15; D gene: TRBD2; clone size: once; V gene: TRBV11-2; CDR3 protein: CASSLIGLDGDEQYF; CDR3 DNA: TGTGCCAGCAGCTTAATCGGACTAGATGGGGACGAGCAGTACTTC
J gene: TRBJ1-1; CDR3 length: 14; D gene: -; clone size: -; V gene: TRBV29-1; CDR3 protein: CSVVFQGSRAEAFF; CDR3 DNA: TGCAGCGTTGTATTCCAGGGATCGCGCGCTGAAGCTTTCTTT
J gene: TRBJ2-1; CDR3 length: 13; D gene: TRBD1; clone size: -; V gene: TRBV27; CDR3 protein: CASSSPGGGTRVF; CDR3 DNA: TGTGCCAGCAGTTCCCCAGGGGGCGGGACCCGCGTCTTC
J gene: TRBJ2-1; CDR3 length: 13; D gene: -; clone size: few; V gene: TRBV5-4; CDR3 protein: CASSIDRYNEQFF; CDR3 DNA: TGTGCCAGCAGCATCGACAGATACAATGAGCAGTTCTTC
J gene: TRBJ2-5; CDR3 length: 16; D gene: TRBD1; clone size: -; V gene: TRBV5-5; CDR3 protein: CASSRSTGTGGQTQYF; CDR3 DNA: TGTGCCAGCAGCCGATCCACCGGGACAGGGGGTCAGACCCAGTACTTC
J gene: TRBJ2-5; CDR3 length: 15; D gene: -; clone size: once; V gene: TRBV30; CDR3 protein: CAWSVIRGMGETQYF; CDR3 DNA: TGTGCCTGGAGTGTAATTCGGGGGATGGGGGAGACCCAGTACTTC
J gene: TRBJ1-6; CDR3 length: 15; D gene: -; clone size: -; V gene: TRBV6-5; CDR3 protein: CASRRDTRRSSPLHF; CDR3 DNA: TGTGCCAGCAGACGGGACACTAGAAGGAGTTCACCCCTCCACTTT
J gene: TRBJ1-2; CDR3 length: 13; D gene: -; clone size: once; V gene: TRBV24-1; CDR3 protein: CATIWTANYGYTF; CDR3 DNA: TGTGCCACCATCTGGACAGCCAACTATGGCTACACCTTC
J gene: TRBJ1-5; CDR3 length: 16; D gene: TRBD1; clone size: -; V gene: TRBV19; CDR3 protein: CASSLDRGYSNQPQHF; CDR3 DNA: TGTGCCAGTAGTCTTGACAGGGGCTATAGCAATCAGCCCCAGCATTTT
J gene: TRBJ2-1; CDR3 length: 14; D gene: -; clone size: few; V gene: TRBV6-4; CDR3 protein: CASSVDGARDEQFF; CDR3 DNA: TGTGCCAGCAGTGTTGATGGGGCTAGGGATGAGCAGTTCTTC
J gene: TRBJ2-2; CDR3 length: 13; D gene: -; clone size: -; V gene: TRBV29-1; CDR3 protein: CSVAKGDTGELFF; CDR3 DNA: TGCAGCGTTGCGAAGGGAGACACCGGGGAGCTGTTTTTT
J gene: TRBJ2-1; CDR3 length: 14; D gene: -; clone size: few; V gene: TRBV7-9; CDR3 protein: CASSLASLGGVQFF; CDR3 DNA: TGTGCCAGCAGCTTAGCATCTTTGGGAGGCGTGCAGTTCTTC
J gene: TRBJ1-5; CDR3 length: 15; D gene: TRBD1; clone size: many; V gene: TRBV20-1; CDR3 protein: CSASRETGGGQPQHF; CDR3 DNA: TGCAGTGCTAGTAGAGAGACAGGGGGCGGACAGCCCCAGCATTTT
J gene: TRBJ2-7; CDR3 length: 12; D gene: TRBD1; clone size: -; V gene: TRBV29-1; CDR3 protein: CSVGTGSYEQYF; CDR3 DNA: TGCAGCGTCGGGACAGGTTCCTACGAGCAGTACTTC
J gene: TRBJ1-2; CDR3 length: 14; D gene: TRBD1; clone size: -; V gene: TRBV6-5; CDR3 protein: CASSHLDRADGYTF; CDR3 DNA: TGTGCCAGCAGTCACCTGGACAGGGCTGATGGCTACACCTTC
J gene: TRBJ1-4; CDR3 length: 11; D gene: -; clone size: -; V gene: TRBV7-9; CDR3 protein: CASSSGLLMFF; CDR3 DNA: TGTGCCAGCAGTTCCGGACTATTAATGTTTTTT
J gene: TRBJ1-3; CDR3 length: 12; D gene: -; clone size: -; V gene: TRBV3-1/TRBV3-2; CDR3 protein: CASSQLGNTIYF; CDR3 DNA: TGTGCCAGCAGCCAACTGGGAAACACCATATATTTT
J gene: TRBJ2-7; CDR3 length: 13; D gene: -; clone size: -; V gene: TRBV27; CDR3 protein: CASRRGSSYEQYF; CDR3 DNA: TGTGCCAGCAGGAGGGGGAGCTCCTACGAGCAGTACTTC
J gene: TRBJ1-4; CDR3 length: 14; D gene: -; clone size: -; V gene: TRBV7-9; CDR3 protein: CASSLSGTNEKLFF; CDR3 DNA: TGTGCCAGCAGCTTGTCAGGAACTAATGAAAAACTGTTTTTT
J gene: TRBJ2-1; CDR3 length: 15; D gene: TRBD2; clone size: -; V gene: TRBV7-3; CDR3 protein: CASSLTAGGYGEQFF; CDR3 DNA: TGTGCCAGCAGCTTAACGGCGGGAGGGTATGGTGAGCAGTTCTTC
J gene: TRBJ1-5; CDR3 length: 13; D gene: -; clone size: -; V gene: TRBV12-3/TRBV12-4; CDR3 protein: CASSLLGAQPQHF; CDR3 DNA: TGTGCCAGCAGTTTATTGGGGGCGCAGCCCCAGCATTTT
J gene: TRBJ1-5; CDR3 length: 14; D gene: -; clone size: -; V gene: TRBV28; CDR3 protein: CASTSLPGSKPQHF; CDR3 DNA: TGTGCCAGCACTTCCTTACCGGGGTCAAAGCCCCAGCATTTT
J gene: TRBJ1-1; CDR3 length: 13; D gene: -; clone size: -; V gene: TRBV25-1; CDR3 protein: CASSPFGNTEAFF; CDR3 DNA: TGTGCCAGCAGTCCCTTCGGGAACACTGAAGCTTTCTTT
J gene: TRBJ1-5; CDR3 length: 16; D gene: -; clone size: -; V gene: TRBV28; CDR3 protein: CACGQVISRSNQPQHF; CDR3 DNA: TGTGCCTGCGGGCAGGTTATATCCCGGAGCAATCAGCCCCAGCATTTT
J gene: TRBJ2-1; CDR3 length: 17; D gene: -; clone size: -; V gene: TRBV19; CDR3 protein: CASSITGLVGSYNEQFF; CDR3 DNA: TGTGCCAGTAGTATAACAGGCCTGGTGGGGTCTTACAATGAGCAGTTCTTC
J gene: TRBJ2-6; CDR3 length: 17; D gene: -; clone size: -; V gene: TRBV19; CDR3 protein: CASSISNRRTGANVLTF; CDR3 DNA: TGTGCCAGTAGTATATCTAACAGGCGAACTGGGGCCAACGTCCTGACTTTC
J gene: TRBJ1-3; CDR3 length: 18; D gene: TRBD1; clone size: many; V gene: TRBV23-1; CDR3 protein: CASSPTRGDSNSGNTIYF; CDR3 DNA: TGCGCCAGCAGTCCGACAAGGGGGGACAGTAACTCTGGAAACACCATATATTTT
J gene: TRBJ2-2; CDR3 length: 16; D gene: -; clone size: -; V gene: TRBV28; CDR3 protein: CASSLVLGANTGELFF; CDR3 DNA: TGTGCCAGCAGTTTAGTTCTAGGTGCGAACACCGGGGAGCTGTTTTTT
J gene: TRBJ2-7; CDR3 length: 13; D gene: TRBD2; clone size: -; V gene: TRBV11-3; CDR3 protein: CASSLASGYEQYF; CDR3 DNA: TGTGCCAGCAGCTTAGCTAGCGGGTACGAGCAGTACTTC
J gene: TRBJ2-7; CDR3 length: 12; D gene: -; clone size: -; V gene: TRBV7-2; CDR3 protein: CASSLMRYEQYF; CDR3 DNA: TGTGCCAGCAGCTTAATGAGATACGAGCAGTACTTC
J gene: TRBJ2-2; CDR3 length: 14; D gene: -; clone size: -; V gene: TRBV5-6; CDR3 protein: CASSQRLVPGELFF; CDR3 DNA: TGTGCCAGCAGCCAGAGGTTGGTTCCCGGGGAGCTGTTTTTT
J gene: TRBJ2-3; CDR3 length: 18; D gene: -; clone size: -; V gene: TRBV6-2/TRBV6-3; CDR3 protein: CASSYSKGTPRSTDTQYF; CDR3 DNA: TGTGCCAGCAGTTACTCGAAAGGGACACCGAGAAGCACAGATACGCAGTATTTT
J gene: TRBJ2-4; CDR3 length: 13; D gene: -; clone size: -; V gene: TRBV14; CDR3 protein: CASSQDRVRIQYF; CDR3 DNA: TGTGCCAGCAGCCAAGACAGGGTCCGCATTCAGTACTTC
J gene: TRBJ2-2; CDR3 length: 16; D gene: TRBD1; clone size: -; V gene: TRBV4-2; CDR3 protein: CASSRAGTGSSGELFF; CDR3 DNA: TGTGCCAGCAGCCGGGCCGGGACAGGGTCCTCCGGGGAGCTGTTTTTT
J gene: TRBJ1-1; CDR3 length: 11; D gene: -; clone size: -; V gene: TRBV20-1; CDR3 protein: CSARDPVGAFF; CDR3 DNA: TGCAGTGCTAGAGATCCGGTCGGAGCTTTCTTT
J gene: TRBJ1-2; CDR3 length: 13; D gene: -; clone size: -; V gene: TRBV6-5; CDR3 protein: CASRRTENYGYTF; CDR3 DNA: TGTGCCAGCAGGAGGACAGAGAACTATGGCTACACCTTC
J gene: TRBJ1-2; CDR3 length: 15; D gene: -; clone size: -; V gene: TRBV10-3; CDR3 protein: CAISEALTFDYGYTF; CDR3 DNA: TGTGCCATCAGTGAGGCGCTAACGTTTGACTATGGCTACACCTTC
J gene: TRBJ2-5; CDR3 length: 15; D gene: TRBD1; clone size: -; V gene: TRBV14; CDR3 protein: CASSQDLSGGETQYF; CDR3 DNA: TGTGCCAGCAGCCAAGATCTGTCAGGGGGAGAGACCCAGTACTTC